This TCR beta chain was profiled in a study of T cells after yellow fever vaccination. Researchers made TCR cDNA using 5'RACE template switching, and this step added a universal primer site and UMIs. TCRdb ran MiXCR on the 5' RACE reads and lists one entry per CDR3 protein. Of some 170,000 distinct CDR3 sequences listed, about a tenth were seen once; the top ten hold roughly 36%. As concerns this clonotype: Its antigen remains unidentified.

Study-level results: Just a small share of clonotypes turned up in the CD4 compartment as well as the CD8 compartment.

Trimming removed 6 bases at V and 4 bases at J, with 12 bases between. This CDR3 has 13 residues. Germline CDR1 PRHDT, CDR2 FYEKMQ (reference sequence). This TCR was sampled from a man younger than 35 who received the YFV17D yellow fever vaccine. The rearrangement links TRBV13 to TRBJ1-1; TRBD1 might be the D (5 bases). The sequencing used CD8+ T cells sorted from PBMCs, collected 45 days after the yellow fever booster vaccination. The CDR3 DNA is TGTGCCAGCAGGGTAGGGGATTTCACTGAAGCTTTCTTT. It translates to CASRVGDFTEAFF.